This passage covers 22 T cell receptor beta chains from one sample sequenced in a study of blood T cells in healthy people across ages. Together with a sample-barcoded 5' primer, a J-beta primer mix was included in a second PCR lasting about 7 to 12 cycles. MiXCR, applied by TCRdb to the 5' RACE reads, yields one record per CDR3 protein. The sample contains approximately 800,000 distinct CDR3 sequences, about 34% of which appear only once. Sequencing was done on a sample of blood. Receptor source: a man between 18 and 35 years old in good health.

V gene TRBV5-1 combines with J gene TRBJ2-2; tentatively, D is TRBD1 (5 bases). Germline CDR1 SGHRS, CDR2 YFSETQ. The V end lost 4 bases, the J end lost 8 bases, and 18 bases lay between the germline ends. There are 15 residues in the CDR3. CDR3 region: CASSPGAARPGELFF. The CDR3 DNA reads TGCGCCAGCAGCCCTGGGGCCGCGCGACCGGGGGAGCTGTTTTTT.

The chain employs TRBV27 and TRBJ2-3, with TRBD2 matching over 10 bases. V dropped 2 bases and J dropped 1; count of bases not matched to a gene: 6. There are 17 residues in the CDR3. From germline, CDR1 is MNHEY and CDR2 SMNVEV (reference sequence). The CDR3 loop is CASSLPGTSEGTDTQYF. The CDR3, as DNA: TGTGCCAGCAGTTTACCGGGGACTAGCGAGGGCACAGATACGCAGTATTTT.

This clonotype was seen more than once but under ten times. V is TRBV7-9 and J is TRBJ1-5; 8 bases agree with TRBD1. Germline CDR1 SEHNR, CDR2 FQNEAQ (reference sequence). Trimming cost V 5 bases and J 3 bases; bases outside gene matches: 6. This CDR3 has 15 residues. The CDR3 DNA sequence: TGTGCCAGCAGCAATGGGGACAGGTTCAATCAGCCCCAGCATTTT. This translates into CASSNGDRFNQPQHF.

J is TRBJ1-5 and V is TRBV7-2; TRBD1 might be the D (6 bases). This CDR3 region has 14 residues. Germline values: CDR1 SGHTA, CDR2 FQGNSA. V was pared by 5 bases and J by 10 bases, with 18 bases between. The CDR3 nucleotides read TGTGCCAGCAGCCGACAGGTGACGGATGATCCCCAGCATTTT. Its protein product is CASSRQVTDDPQHF.

This clonotype was seen only a few times. The chain has TRBV7-2 and TRBJ2-4; D uncertain. CDR3 size: 16 residues. Trimming shortened V by 0 bases and J by 13 bases, and 22 bases separated the two germline ends. Germline V lookup: CDR1 SGHTA, CDR2 FQGNSA. CDR3 sequence reads: CASSLAPVGRKEIQYF. The CDR3 nucleotides are TGTGCCAGCAGCTTAGCCCCGGTAGGACGGAAAGAGATCCAGTACTTC.

The chain links TRBV6-5 to TRBJ1-4, with TRBD1 matching 7 bases. CDR1 is MNHEY and CDR2 is SVGAGI in the germline V gene. Germline trimming cut 7 bases from V and 8 bases from J; bases unmatched to any gene: 10. This CDR3 region has 14 residues. CDR3 in amino acids: CASKRQGRGEKLFF. CDR3 in DNA: TGTGCCAGCAAAAGACAGGGCCGGGGAGAAAAACTGTTTTTT.

This clonotype was picked up many times. The J gene is TRBJ2-5, the V gene TRBV6-2 or TRBV6-3; 7 bases align to TRBD1. V was pared by 5 bases and J by 4 bases, with 7 bases of the junction left unmatched. CDR1 and CDR2 (germline): MNHEY, SVGEGT. The length of the CDR3 is 14 residues. CDR3 DNA: TGTGCCAGCAGTCCCGACAGGGTTGGAGAGACCCAGTACTTC. This codes for CASSPDRVGETQYF.

This clonotype has only a few counts. The chain carries TRBV4-3 and TRBJ1-2, with 9 bases matching TRBD1. This CDR3 comprises 13 residues. Per the germline V gene, CDR1 is LGHNA and CDR2 is YSLEER. J gave up 4 bases and V 9 bases, and 6 bases lay outside the gene matches. CDR3 DNA: TGCGCCAGGAGACAGGGGGGATTCTATGGCTACACCTTC. This codes for CARRQGGFYGYTF.

In its sample, this clonotype was seen many times. V gene TRBV15 combines with J gene TRBJ2-5; D uncertain. CDR1 and CDR2 from the germline V gene are LNHNV and YYDKDF (reference sequence). The V and J ends lost 5 bases and 4 bases respectively, with 11 bases between them. The CDR3 extends over 13 amino acids. The CDR3 here is CATSPGPGETQYF. CDR3 sequence (DNA): TGTGCCACCAGCCCGGGTCCTGGAGAGACCCAGTACTTC.

This sequence joins TRBV4-2 and TRBJ1-5; TRBD1 aligns across 7 bases. The germline gives CDR1 LGHNA, CDR2 YNFKEQ. The CDR3 extends over 17 amino acids. J lost 0 bases, V lost 0 bases, and 5 bases had no gene match. CDR3 sequence: CASSQDRDSLSNQPQHF. The CDR3 DNA follows: TGTGCCAGCAGCCAAGATAGGGACAGCCTTAGCAATCAGCCCCAGCATTTT.

This clonotype has more than one count but fewer than ten. The chain carries TRBV6-5 and TRBJ2-3; a weak D match, TRBD2 (6 bases). The V gene's germline CDR1 is MNHEY and CDR2 SVGAGI. The CDR3 spans 14 residues. V was clipped by 2 bases and J by 6 bases, with 12 bases between them. CDR3 sequence (DNA): TGTGCCAGCAGTTACGGGACTGGTGTGGATACGCAGTATTTT. This translates into CASSYGTGVDTQYF.

The chain couples TRBV20-1 to TRBJ1-1, with 7 positions matching TRBD1. Germline CDR1 and CDR2: DFQATT and SNEGSKA (reference sequence). The CDR3 has 14 amino acids. Unmatched junction bases numbered 6, after V lost 3 bases and J lost 2 bases. CDR3: CSARMGTVNTEAFF. CDR3 nucleotides: TGCAGTGCTAGGATGGGGACAGTTAACACTGAAGCTTTCTTT.

As regards this clonotype: Since a much larger clone is just one base distant, this may be a read error. The chain uses TRBV7-2 and TRBJ2-1; unclear D gene. Germline values: CDR1 SGHTA, CDR2 FQGNSA. The length of the CDR3 is 11 residues. The CDR3 is CASSLDAERFF. In DNA form, the CDR3 reads TGTGCCAGCAGTTTAGATGCTGAGCGGTTCTTC.

The chain carries TRBV20-1 and TRBJ2-1, with D perhaps matching TRBD2 (6 bases). The V gene's germline CDR1 is DFQATT and CDR2 SNEGSKA (reference sequence). The CDR3 sequence is 15 residues long. In nucleotides, the CDR3 is TGCAGCCTTTCCACGGGGGAAAGAGCCGGCGATGAGCAGTTCTTC. Amino acids: CSLSTGERAGDEQFF.

The chain couples TRBV27 to TRBJ2-7; 9 nucleotides line up with TRBD1. The J call is doubtful: the DNA matches TRBJ2-1 better. This CDR3 spans 18 amino acids. The germline V gene encodes CDR1 MNHEY and CDR2 SMNVEV (reference sequence). Here the CDR3 reads CASSLSIFGTGLSYEQFF. In nucleotides, the CDR3 is TGTGCCAGCAGTTTATCGATTTTTGGGACAGGGCTCTCCTACGAGCAGTTCTTC.

This clonotype was seen many times. V is TRBV20-1 and J is TRBJ2-5; 8 bases match TRBD1. The CDR3 totals 14 residues. The germline V gene encodes CDR1 DFQATT and CDR2 SNEGSKA (reference sequence). Losses at the gene ends were 2 bases for V and 5 bases for J; bases not matched to a gene: 7. This chain's CDR3 is CSARRGQAAETQYF. For the CDR3, the DNA is TGCAGTGCTAGACGGGGACAGGCGGCGGAGACCCAGTACTTC.

V is TRBV2 and J is TRBJ1-1, with TRBD1 as a possible D gene (5 bases). The CDR3 has 13 residues. V was shortened by 5 bases and J by 4 bases, with 11 bases between the two germline ends. Germline V gives CDR1 SNHLY, CDR2 FYNNEI. In nucleotides, the CDR3 is TGTGCCAGCAGTTGGGACCGAAGCACTGAAGCTTTCTTT. Translating gives CASSWDRSTEAFF.

V and J are TRBV27 and TRBJ2-5; the match to TRBD1 covers 8 bases. Germline V gives CDR1 MNHEY, CDR2 SMNVEV (reference sequence). The CDR3 contains 17 residues. J gave up 5 bases and V 3 bases, and 14 bases lay outside the gene matches. In nucleotides, the CDR3 is TGTGCCAGCAGTTTGGGTATAACGACAGGGGCGGGGGAGACCCAGTACTTC. Amino acids: CASSLGITTGAGETQYF.

This clonotype was counted only a few times. The gene calls are TRBV7-8 and TRBJ1-1; no firm D call. Germline CDR1 SGHVS, CDR2 FQNEAQ. V lost 6 bases and J 3 bases, leaving 26 bases between the germline ends. This CDR3 contains 18 residues. DNA for the CDR3: TGTGCCAGCAGTCAGGTCCTAATCTCTGGTAATGCGGACACTGAAGCTTTCTTT. Residues: CASSQVLISGNADTEAFF. Full variable domain (rest looked up from reference TRBV7-8 and TRBJ1-1): GAGVSQSPRYKVAKRGQDVALRCDPISGHVSLFWYQQALGQGPEFLTYFQNEAQLDKSGLPSDRFFAERPEGSVSTLKIQRTQQEDSAVYLCASSQVLISGNADTEAFFGQGTRLTVV.

This clonotype was detected a few times. V usage is TRBV28 and J usage is TRBJ2-7, with D possibly TRBD1 on 5 matching bases. The germline V gene has CDR1 MDHEN and CDR2 SYDVKM. The CDR3 length is 15 residues. Trimming stripped 3 bases from V and 4 bases from J, with 16 bases between. Here the CDR3 DNA reads TGTGCCAGCAGTTTCTCTACCCGACAGAAATACGAGCAGTACTTC. As protein: CASSFSTRQKYEQYF.

This chain links TRBV20-1 with TRBJ2-1; 10 nucleotides agree with TRBD2. TRBJ2-7 matches the DNA end more closely, so the J call is doubtful. This CDR3 is built from 15 residues. Per germline, CDR1 DFQATT and CDR2 SNEGSKA (reference sequence). CDR3 amino acids: CSAVNPSGGVNEQYF. The CDR3 DNA reads TGCAGTGCAGTTAACCCTAGCGGGGGAGTTAATGAGCAGTACTTC.

This clonotype occurred a few times. The chain has TRBV20-1 and TRBJ1-5; 7 bases are shared with TRBD1. Looked up from germline, CDR1 is DFQATT and CDR2 is SNEGSKA (reference sequence). CDR3 length: 13 amino acids. CDR3 bases: TGCAGGGGGGACAGAGGGACTAATCAGCCCCAGCATTTT. Amino acids: CRGDRGTNQPQHF.